This T cell receptor (beta chain) is drawn from a study of T cells in Graves' hyperthyroidism and ophthalmopathy. This clonotype was detected many times. Patients between 18 and 65 years old had hyperthyroidism, newly diagnosed and lasting under 2 months. Not enrolled were patients with uncontrolled infection, other autoimmune disease, pregnancy or lactation. From RNA transcripts, TCR beta CDR3 regions were amplified. The HTBI primer set served for first-round RT-PCR of the TCR CDR3. TCRdb processed the multiplex PCR reads anew with MiXCR; each CDR3 protein has one entry. This table has around 430,000 distinct CDR3 sequences, around 14% appearing once. CDR3 size: 11 residues. Germline V gene lookup returns CDR1 DFQATT and CDR2 SNEGSKA (reference sequence).

V and J are TRBV20-1 and TRBJ2-5; 7 positions agree with TRBD2. Sequenced input: blood. The clonotype was recovered from a woman aged 30 to 39 with Graves' hyperthyroidism. The CDR3 DNA reads TGCAGCATGGCGGGGGAAGAGACCCAGTACTTC. This sequence encodes CSMAGEETQYF.